Each of the 25 T cell receptor beta chains below was sequenced from the same sample in a study of T cell clonotyping in hematopoietic cell transplantation. Clones were read by immunoSEQ multiplex PCR, and TCRdb kept only the in-frame ones, dropping some. The sample lists around 16,000 clones, roughly 88% occurring once. Sequenced input: peripheral blood mononuclear cells. Source of these receptors: a man aged 50 to 59 in good health. Some clones in this sample may be carry-over from other donors' samples.

The chain is built from TRBV9 and TRBJ2-3; TRBD1 is a possible D gene (6 bases). This CDR3 is built from 13 residues. Germline CDR1 reads SGDLS; CDR2 reads YYNGEE. V was trimmed by 3 bases and J by 9 bases, leaving 14 bases between them. In DNA form, the CDR3 reads TGTGCCAGCAGCGGGACAGTCGGGGTCACGCAGTATTTT. Encoded protein: CASSGTVGVTQYF. The full variable domain, with the rest looked up from reference TRBV9 and TRBJ2-3, is DSGVTQTPKHLITATGQRVTLRCSPRSGDLSVYWYQQSLDQGLQFLIQYYNGEERAKGNILERFSAQQFPDLHSELNLSSLELGDSALYFCASSGTVGVTQYFGPGTRLTVL.

This clone was detected once. The rearrangement uses TRBV5-1 and TRBJ2-3; D ambiguous. The CDR3 extends over 12 amino acids. Germline lookup yields CDR1 SGHRS and CDR2 YFSETQ. Trimming cost V 0 bases and J 5 bases, with 4 bases left between them. The CDR3, as DNA: TGCGCCAGCAGCTTGGCAGGAGATACGCAGTATTTT. Amino acids: CASSLAGDTQYF.

The CDR3: CAGSTGGRNQPQHF. CDR3 bases: TGTGCCGGTTCGACAGGGGGACGCAATCAGCCCCAGCATTTT. This rearrangement joins TRBV6-1 to TRBJ1-5; 9 bases match TRBD1. The V segment lost 11 bases and the J segment 2 bases; nucleotides outside the gene matches: 7. Germline V gene lookup returns CDR1 MNHNS and CDR2 SASEGT. The CDR3 has 14 residues.

This chain links TRBV29-1 with TRBJ2-7, with 10 bases that match TRBD1. Unmatched junction bases numbered 10, after V lost 3 bases and J lost 5 bases. Germline assignment: CDR1 SQVTM and CDR2 ANQGSEA. This CDR3 has 15 residues. The CDR3 reads CSVDSFRDRGNEQYF. CDR3 DNA: TGCAGCGTTGATAGCTTTCGGGACAGGGGCAACGAGCAGTACTTC.

The chain carries TRBV5-1 and TRBJ1-5; D remains unclear. V was trimmed by 4 bases and J by 0 bases, leaving 14 bases between them. Germline CDR1 and CDR2: SGHRS and YFSETQ. This CDR3 is built from 16 residues. Written as DNA, the CDR3 is TGCGCCAGCAGCCCTGCCGGGTTGAATAGCAATCAGCCCCAGCATTTT. It translates to CASSPAGLNSNQPQHF.

The rearrangement joins TRBV9 to TRBJ1-5, with D perhaps matching TRBD1 (5 bases). The CDR3 totals 15 residues. Deletions cut 4 bases from V and 0 bases from J, with 11 bases between. Germline V gives CDR1 SGDLS, CDR2 YYNGEE. DNA for the CDR3: TGTGCCAGCAGCCCAGGGACGGGTAGCAATCAGCCCCAGCATTTT. Protein product: CASSPGTGSNQPQHF.

This chain joins TRBV25-1 and TRBJ2-1; the D is unclear. Germline V gene sequence: CDR1 MGHDK, CDR2 SYGVNS. The CDR3 runs to 12 residues. Trimming took off 3 bases at V and 8 bases at J, with 8 bases between the two ends. CDR3 coding DNA: TGTGCCAGCAGTGATCTCCCTGATGAGCAGTTCTTC. Translation: CASSDLPDEQFF. Full variable domain (remainder filled in from reference TRBV25-1 and TRBJ2-1): EADIYQTPRYLVIGTGKKITLECSQTMGHDKMYWYQQDPGMELHLIHYSYGVNSTEKGDLSSESTVSRIRTEHFPLTLESARPSHTSQYLCASSDLPDEQFFGPGTRLTVL.

The chain combines TRBV25-1 with TRBJ2-7; D call uncertain. The CDR3 spans 10 residues. Germline CDR1 and CDR2: MGHDK and SYGVNS. The V end was cut by 6 bases, the J end by 6 bases, with 6 bases between. CDR3 sequence reads: CASRLAEQYF. The CDR3 region has the DNA TGTGCCAGCAGGTTGGCCGAGCAGTACTTC.

J is TRBJ1-6 and V is TRBV5-1, with D perhaps matching TRBD1 (5 bases). The CDR3 loop spans 14 amino acids. Germline CDR1 reads SGHRS; CDR2 reads YFSETQ. The V and J ends lost 4 bases and 10 bases respectively, with 15 bases between them. DNA for the CDR3: TGCGCCAGCAGCCGATCCCGGGAGGGGTCACCCCTCCACTTT. Translating gives CASSRSREGSPLHF.

The rearrangement uses TRBV27 and TRBJ2-1; 7 bases map to TRBD1. CDR3 length: 13 residues. The J segment lost 15 bases and the V segment lost 2 bases, leaving 10 bases of the junction unmatched. Per germline, CDR1 MNHEY and CDR2 SMNVEV (reference sequence). CDR3 coding DNA: TGTGCCAGCAGTTTAAATGACAGGGCCTATATGTTCTTC. As protein: CASSLNDRAYMFF.

This clone was observed a handful of times. The CDR3 spells CASSKQGGGNQPQHF. The DNA for the CDR3 is TGTGCCAGCAGTAAACAGGGCGGGGGCAATCAGCCCCAGCATTTT. The chain recombines TRBV2 with TRBJ1-5, with D possibly being TRBD1 (6 bases). Trimming took 5 bases from V and 2 from J, leaving 13 bases between them. The length of the CDR3 is 15 residues. The germline gives CDR1 SNHLY, CDR2 FYNNEI.

The rearrangement joins TRBV7-2 to TRBJ1-6; perhaps TRBD1 as D (5 bases). With 5 bases removed from V and 7 bases from J, the gap between germline ends came to 12 bases. The CDR3 runs 14 residues. In germline, CDR1 is SGHTA, CDR2 FQGNSA. In DNA, the CDR3 is TGTGCCAGCAGCATAGACAGCATGAATTCACCCCTCCACTTT. It is translated as CASSIDSMNSPLHF.

This clone was recorded once. The CDR3 DNA follows: TGTGCCAGCAGTGACCCCTTCGCTACATCAGGTGTCGGCTACACCTTC. It yields the protein CASSDPFATSGVGYTF. This sequence joins TRBV6-1 and TRBJ1-2; D is ambiguous. The CDR3 is made up of 16 amino acids. V lost 3 bases, J lost 8 bases, and 22 bases lay in between. Germline V gene lookup returns CDR1 MNHNS and CDR2 SASEGT.

This clone was found a few times. The chain is built from TRBV10-2 and TRBJ2-1; 8 bases align to TRBD2. CDR1 and CDR2 from the germline V gene are WSHSY and SAAADI. The CDR3 totals 16 residues. V was clipped by 4 bases and J by 5 bases; unmatched bases: 10. CDR3 sequence: CASSALGSGDHNEQFF. In DNA, the CDR3 is TGCGCCAGCAGTGCCCTTGGTAGCGGGGACCACAATGAGCAGTTCTTC.

This sequence joins TRBV29-1 and TRBJ1-2; D unclear. The CDR3 runs 13 residues. V lost 4 bases to trimming and J lost 2 bases, with 11 bases between them. The germline V gene encodes CDR1 SQVTM and CDR2 ANQGSEA. The CDR3 is CSVVRHQNYGYTF. DNA of the CDR3: TGCAGCGTTGTCCGCCACCAAAACTATGGCTACACCTTC.

The genes are TRBV5-6 and TRBJ2-3; 7 nucleotides match TRBD2. This CDR3 is 13 amino acids long. Germline V gene lookup returns CDR1 SGHDT and CDR2 YYEEEE. J lost 7 bases, V lost 3 bases, and 5 bases had no gene match. The CDR3 DNA reads as TGTGCCAGCAGCTGGGAGGGGCTAAATACGCAGTATTTT. This codes for CASSWEGLNTQYF. Complete variable domain (other parts from reference TRBV5-6 and TRBJ2-3): DAGVTQSPTHLIKTRGQQVTLRCSPKSGHDTVSWYQQALGQGPQFIFQYYEEEERQRGNFPDRFSGHQFPNYSSELNVNALLLGDSALYLCASSWEGLNTQYFGPGTRLTVL.

This rearrangement joins TRBV30 to TRBJ1-6, with TRBD1 as a possible D gene (6 bases). The V and J ends lost 3 bases and 8 bases respectively, with 11 bases between them. The CDR3 is 13 residues long. Germline V gene sequence: CDR1 GTSNPN, CDR2 SVGIG (reference sequence). CDR3 loop: CAWRRGFDSPLHF. CDR3 coding DNA: TGTGCCTGGAGAAGGGGGTTCGATTCACCCCTCCACTTT.

V usage is TRBV6-6 and J usage is TRBJ2-7; 8 bases align to TRBD1. The CDR3 has 14 residues. CDR1 MNHNY and CDR2 SVGAGI come from the germline V gene (reference sequence). V gave up 5 bases and J gave up 6 bases; unmatched junction bases: 9. CDR3 amino acids: CASSRDRIRLEQYF. The CDR3 bases are TGTGCCAGCAGTCGGGACAGGATTAGACTCGAGCAGTACTTC.

The CDR3 coding sequence is TGTGCCAGCAGGCCCGGGACAGGGTTTTTTTCCGGGGCCAACGTCCTGACTTTC. This sequence encodes CASRPGTGFFSGANVLTF. The J gene is TRBJ2-6, the V gene TRBV28, with 9 nucleotides matching TRBD1. CDR3 length: 18 residues. The ends lost 6 bases at V and 4 bases at J; junction bases unmatched: 13. Germline values: CDR1 MDHEN, CDR2 SYDVKM.

The chain has TRBV29-1 and TRBJ1-4, with a weak D call TRBD1 (6 bases). CDR3 length: 13 amino acids. Trimming left V 6 bases short and J 6 bases short, with 14 bases between. The germline CDR1 and CDR2 sequences are SQVTM and ANQGSEA. CDR3 in amino acids: CSVTGQKDEKLFF. The DNA of the CDR3 is TGCAGCGTCACAGGACAGAAGGATGAAAAACTGTTTTTT.

This chain uses TRBV27 with TRBJ1-2, with D perhaps matching TRBD1 (6 bases). The germline gives CDR1 MNHEY, CDR2 SMNVEV (reference sequence). V dropped 4 bases and J dropped 2 bases, with 14 bases sitting between them. This CDR3 contains 15 residues. The CDR3 is CASSWGLDRNYGYTF. DNA of the CDR3: TGTGCCAGCAGTTGGGGGCTAGACAGAAACTATGGCTACACCTTC.

The rearrangement links TRBV2 to TRBJ1-5, with D possibly matching TRBD1 (5 bases). V was cut by 6 bases and J by 6 bases, with 12 bases left in between. The CDR3 is made up of 13 amino acids. CDR1 is SNHLY and CDR2 is FYNNEI in the germline V gene. CDR3 DNA: TGTGCCAGCAGGGGTGGGGGTACTCAGCCCCAGCATTTT. This codes for CASRGGGTQPQHF. The complete variable domain, with remaining parts taken from reference TRBV2 and TRBJ1-5, reads EPEVTQTPSHQVTQMGQEVILRCVPISNHLYFYWYRQILGQKVEFLVSFYNNEISEKSEIFDDQFSVERPDGSNFTLKIRSTKLEDSAMYFCASRGGGTQPQHFGDGTRLSIL.

This clone was counted once. The chain joins TRBV30 to TRBJ1-5, with a tentative D call TRBD1 (5 bases). The CDR3 contains 14 residues. V dropped 2 bases and J dropped 1 base, with 9 bases sitting between them. From germline, CDR1 is GTSNPN and CDR2 SVGIG (reference sequence). CDR3 amino acids: CAWSRGVSNQPQHF. The CDR3 coding sequence is TGTGCCTGGAGTAGGGGAGTGAGCAATCAGCCCCAGCATTTT.

This clone was picked up a small number of times. The rearrangement links TRBV4-3 to TRBJ1-3; no clear D. The CDR3 has 15 amino acids. Germline lookup yields CDR1 LGHNA and CDR2 YSLEER. The ends were cut back, 0 bases at V and 0 bases at J, with 6 bases in the middle. The DNA of the CDR3 is TGCGCCAGCAGCCAAGATGGAGGCTCTGGAAACACCATATATTTT. Translating gives CASSQDGGSGNTIYF.

This chain links TRBV28 with TRBJ1-3; D ambiguous. Trimming shortened V by 6 bases and J by 0 bases, and 12 bases separated the two germline ends. The CDR3 has 15 amino acids. Per the germline V gene, CDR1 is MDHEN and CDR2 is SYDVKM. CDR3 in amino acids: CASRPSTDSGNTIYF. CDR3 bases: TGTGCCAGCAGACCTTCGACGGACTCTGGAAACACCATATATTTT.